This TCR beta chain comes out of a study of shared clonotypes between healthy human individuals. Points from the study as a whole: Generation probabilities were higher for clonotypes shared across all four sorted-subset donors than for unshared ones. Investigators expected sequencing depth to affect clonotype sharing among donors.

Assay execution proceeded at the deep level. TCRdb's table, derived via immunoSEQ multiplex PCR, lists solely in-frame clones and lacks some. The sample includes over a million clones, approximately 80% of them seen just once. The CDR3 length is 18 residues. Germline trimming cut 1 base from V and 6 bases from J; bases unmatched to any gene: 12. From germline, CDR1 is SGHRS and CDR2 YFSETQ. All donors were healthy HIV-negative adults lacking recent acute infections or vaccinations. On this clone: What it recognizes is unknown.

The material sequenced was memory CD4+ T cells from PBMCs. Subset indicated: CD45RA-negative fraction. This TCR derives from a man between 18 and 35 years old in good health. Some clones in this sample may be carry-over from other donors' samples. The chain recombines TRBV5-1 with TRBJ2-2, with 10 bases lining up with TRBD1. CDR3 coding DNA: TGCGCCAGCAGCTTGTTGGCGGGGTCTGGACAGGGGGCCGGGGAGCTGTTTTTT. Protein product: CASSLLAGSGQGAGELFF.